A selection of T cell receptor beta chains follows, all from one sample in a study of shared clonotypes between healthy human individuals. Clones were sequenced by immunoSEQ multiplex PCR, and TCRdb holds only the in-frame ones, with some missing. This table has a few million clones, more than 80% appearing once. Sequencing was done on a sample of naive CD4+ T cells from PBMCs. The receptors were gathered from a man between 18 and 35 years old in good health. Some clones in this sample may be carry-over from other donors' samples. CDR3s leave out the opening cysteine and the closing phenylalanine or tryptophan.

J: TRBJ1-1
V: TRBV7-9
CDR3: ASSPSIYNTEAF

J: TRBJ2-7
V: TRBV5-1
CDR3: ASSLAATGLSYEQY

J: TRBJ1-4
V: TRBV27
CDR3: ASSSVSTNEKLF

J: TRBJ2-1
V: TRBV11-2
CDR3: ASSLLNEQF

J: TRBJ2-3
V: TRBV11-3
CDR3: ASSPSSSTDTQY

J: TRBJ1-1
V: TRBV18
CDR3: ASSLPGVRGTEAF

J: TRBJ1-2
V: TRBV2
CDR3: ASSLLQGGGYT

J: TRBJ2-1
V: TRBV7-2
CDR3: ASSLGGEQF

J: TRBJ1-2
V: TRBV5-6
CDR3: ASSLSGSGYT

J: TRBJ2-1
V: TRBV7-3
CDR3: ASSLGVAAVYEQF

J: TRBJ2-3
V: TRBV7-2
CDR3: ASSPGTPVVDTQY

J: TRBJ2-7
V: TRBV5-1
CDR3: ASSREGLAGVLQY

J: TRBJ1-6
V: TRBV6-5
CDR3: ASCWTSADSPLH

J: TRBJ2-2
V: TRBV7-6
CDR3: ASSFGDRYTGELF

J: TRBJ2-7
V: TRBV5-1
CDR3: ASSWTSGRLEQY

J: TRBJ2-7
V: TRBV4-2
CDR3: ASSLTGQREGYEQY

J: TRBJ2-3
V: TRBV2
CDR3: ASSEGSRGADTQY

J: TRBJ1-2
V: TRBV28
CDR3: ASSEDRGRLWGYT

J: TRBJ1-2
V: TRBV10-3
CDR3: AISEEVGNYGYT

J: TRBJ2-7
V: TRBV29-1
CDR3: SVRVGADYEQY

J: TRBJ1-1
V: TRBV21-1
CDR3: ASSKEGENTEAF

J: TRBJ1-1
V: TRBV6-6
CDR3: ASSYAGMNTEAF

J: TRBJ2-3
V: TRBV28
CDR3: ASSWGTARTDTQY

J: TRBJ2-1
V: TRBV6-1
CDR3: ASSEGGQGYNEQF

J: TRBJ2-1
V: TRBV6-5
CDR3: ASSWSGAIYNEQF

J: TRBJ1-3
V: TRBV19
CDR3: ASNTETGNTIY

J: TRBJ2-7
V: TRBV7-2
CDR3: ASSSRASVEQY

J: TRBJ2-6
V: TRBV5-4
CDR3: ASSGGRGSGANVLT

J: TRBJ1-5
V: TRBV19
CDR3: ASSQGQTSNQPQH

J: TRBJ2-1
V: TRBV2
CDR3: ASSYQRSSGSGEQF

J: TRBJ2-5
V: TRBV11-2
CDR3: ASSLRGTGETQY

J: TRBJ2-7
V: TRBV11-2
CDR3: ASSAGWERY

J: TRBJ2-5
V: TRBV11-2
CDR3: ASSLVRQVTRKETQY

J: TRBJ2-1
V: TRBV15
CDR3: ATSRGASEQF

J: TRBJ2-3
V: TRBV9
CDR3: ASSFSGRADTQY

J: TRBJ1-2
V: TRBV7-2
CDR3: ASSVRSGSNYGYT

J: TRBJ2-1
V: TRBV11-3
CDR3: ASSLGSSYNEQF

J: TRBJ2-7
V: TRBV28
CDR3: ATLPGTGAGSSYEQY

J: TRBJ2-7
V: TRBV5-4
CDR3: ASSLGGTGRYEQY

J: TRBJ2-7
V: TRBV7-2
CDR3: ASTTAGTAYYEQY

J: TRBJ2-3
V: TRBV15
CDR3: ATSRGLLAGGRDTQY

J: TRBJ1-2
V: TRBV28
CDR3: ASITWGRDGGYT